This is a list of T cell receptor beta chains from one sample in a study of T cell changes during pregnancy in multiple sclerosis. TCRdb's copy holds only in-frame clones and misses some; the assay was immunoSEQ multiplex PCR. The sample yields about 77,000 clones, about 93% seen once. Sequencing used peripheral blood, obtained after pregnancy. The receptors derive from a female donor in good health, enrolled as a control in a pregnancy study. Each CDR3 is given with its conserved first and last residue. A D gene is named only where the DNA matches it firmly. Clone size is stated in some rows and not others, as once, few, many or a class when expanded.

j_call | d_call | v_call | clone_size | cdr3_length | cdr3_nt | cdr3_aa
TRBJ2-1 | . | TRBV5-4 | . | 14 | TGTGCCAGCAGCTTGTCGGGTATAAGCAATGAGCAGTTCTTC | CASSLSGISNEQFF
TRBJ2-1 | . | TRBV25-1 | . | 13 | TGTGCCAGCACCCCCGGTTGGGGGACAAGGCAGTTCTTC | CASTPGWGTRQFF
TRBJ2-7 | . | TRBV28 | once | 12 | TGTGCCAGCAGTCAAACTAATACCGAGCAGTACTTC | CASSQTNTEQYF
TRBJ2-7 | . | TRBV25-1 | . | 14 | TGTGCCAGCAGGACTCCGGGACTCCTCGAGGAGCAGTACTTC | CASRTPGLLEEQYF
TRBJ2-3 | TRBD2 | TRBV5-4 | . | 17 | TGTGCCAGCAGCTTGTCGGCTAGCGGGACTAGCACAGATACGCAGTATTTT | CASSLSASGTSTDTQYF
TRBJ1-4 | . | TRBV10-3 | . | 18 | TGTGCCATCAGTGTAGGAAGGCAACAAGGGAGTACTAATGAAAAACTGTTTTTT | CAISVGRQQGSTNEKLFF
TRBJ2-2 | TRBD2 | TRBV7-3 | . | 14 | TGTGCCAGCAGCCTGACTAGCGGGGTGGGGGAGCTGTTTTTT | CASSLTSGVGELFF
TRBJ2-1 | . | TRBV27 | . | 15 | TGTGCCAGTAAAATTTGGGCGGGACAGACCAATGAGCAGTTCTTC | CASKIWAGQTNEQFF
TRBJ1-5 | . | TRBV7-3 | . | 16 | TGTGCCAGCAGCCCTAGGGGTACCGGGACACTCAGCCCCCAGCATTTT | CASSPRGTGTLSPQHF
TRBJ2-3 | TRBD1 | TRBV7-6 | . | 18 | TGTGCCAGCAGCTTAGTGCCTGAGGACAGGGGGCTCACAGATACGCAGTATTTT | CASSLVPEDRGLTDTQYF
TRBJ2-2 | . | TRBV7-2 | . | 15 | TGTGCCAGCAGCTTACACAGGCGAGGAACCGGGGAGCTGTTTTTT | CASSLHRRGTGELFF
TRBJ2-3 | . | TRBV5-1 | . | 15 | TGCGCCAGCAGCCTTACCCGGGATCCCAAGAATACGCAGTATTTT | CASSLTRDPKNTQYF
TRBJ2-2 | . | TRBV7-9 | . | 14 | TGTGCCAGCAGCTTGTTTAAAAACACCGGGGAGCTGTTTTTT | CASSLFKNTGELFF
TRBJ2-2 | TRBD1 | TRBV5-1 | . | 14 | TGCGCCAGCACCACCGACAGGGGGGAAGGGGAGCTGTTTTTT | CASTTDRGEGELFF
TRBJ2-1 | TRBD2 | TRBV6-5 | . | 15 | TGTGCCAGCAGGACTAGCCCCGTCCCCTACAATGAGCAGTTCTTC | CASRTSPVPYNEQFF
TRBJ1-5 | . | TRBV19 | . | 15 | TGTGCCAGTAGTATAGGGCAGGGAAGTGGTCAGCCCCAGCATTTT | CASSIGQGSGQPQHF
TRBJ1-3 | . | TRBV6-4 | . | 10 | TGTGCCAGCGCGGTCCACCGGGAATATTTT | CASAVHREYF
TRBJ1-1 | TRBD1 | TRBV19 | once | 15 | TGTGCCAGTAGTATAGGCGGGACAGAGAACACTGAAGCTTTCTTT | CASSIGGTENTEAFF
TRBJ2-7 | TRBD2 | TRBV28 | . | 16 | TGTGCCAGCAGTTTAGAAGCAGCGGGAGTAAGATACGAGCAGTACTTC | CASSLEAAGVRYEQYF
TRBJ2-7 | TRBD1 | TRBV27 | once | 13 | TGTGCCAGCAGTAAACAGGGGGCAAACGAGCAGTACTTC | CASSKQGANEQYF
TRBJ2-1 | TRBD2 | TRBV5-1 | . | 16 | TGCGCCAGCAGCTCCCGGGCTAGCGGGGGGCACAATGAGCAGTTCTTC | CASSSRASGGHNEQFF
TRBJ2-3 | . | TRBV5-1 | . | 16 | TGCGCCAGCAGCCTGAGAGGGACTTCTAACACAGATACGCAGTATTTT | CASSLRGTSNTDTQYF
TRBJ1-2 | TRBD1 | TRBV6-5 | few | 14 | TGTGCCAGCAGGTCCTGGACAGGGGGCTATGGCTACACCTTC | CASRSWTGGYGYTF
TRBJ2-7 | . | TRBV10-1 | . | 15 | TGCGCCAGCAGTGAGTCGTCGGGCGGGACCTACGAGCAGTACTTC | CASSESSGGTYEQYF
TRBJ2-7 | . | TRBV7-2 | . | 15 | TGTGCCAGCAGCCGCATCGGGGGAAACTCCTACGAGCAGTACTTC | CASSRIGGNSYEQYF
TRBJ1-5 | TRBD1 | TRBV9 | . | 14 | TGTGCCAGCAGCGGAGGGACAGTCAATCAGCCCCAGCATTTT | CASSGGTVNQPQHF
TRBJ1-4 | TRBD1 | TRBV27 | . | 13 | TGTGCCAGCAGCCGGCCAGGGGGCGAAAAACTGTTTTTT | CASSRPGGEKLFF